Shown below are 3 T cell receptor beta chains from a single sample sequenced in a study of T cells in localized non-small cell lung cancer. Some clones are missing from TCRdb's copy, which holds only in-frame ones; the method was immunoSEQ multiplex PCR. Among around 260 clones listed, approximately 24% were seen once. Material: lung tumor tissue, obtained before any cancer treatment. Receptor source: an older male donor with stage II lung adenocarcinoma.

V gene TRBV30 combines with J gene TRBJ2-3; D unclear. CDR1 is GTSNPN, CDR2 SVGIG, per germline (reference sequence). V was shortened by 6 bases and J by 2 bases, with 9 bases between the two germline ends. The CDR3 has 12 residues. The CDR3 nucleotides are TGTGCCTGCTCTATGGTCACAGATACGCAGTATTTT. It encodes CACSMVTDTQYF.

J is TRBJ2-7 and V is TRBV28; 7 nucleotides match TRBD1. Germline V gene data show CDR1 as MDHEN and CDR2 as SYDVKM. Trimming removed 6 bases from V and 7 bases from J; junction bases left unmatched: 15. This CDR3 is 15 amino acids long. CDR3 DNA: TGTGCCAGCAGGTTCCGGGACAGCGAATACCAGGAGCAGTACTTC. Residues: CASRFRDSEYQEQYF.

This clone was counted a few times. The chain recombines TRBV28 with TRBJ1-1, with a possible D match to TRBD1 (5 bases). CDR1 and CDR2 from the germline V gene are MDHEN and SYDVKM. V was shortened by 3 bases and J by 1 base, with 15 bases between the two germline ends. The CDR3 loop spans 16 amino acids. The CDR3 sequence: CASSLAGRARNTEAFF. The CDR3 nucleotides are TGTGCCAGCAGTTTGGCCGGCAGGGCGCGGAACACTGAAGCTTTCTTT.